This entry describes one TCR beta chain. These data belong to a study of blood T cell repertoires in COVID-19. Across the whole study: Samples taken during acute and convalescent COVID-19 were collected in the United States, Italy and Spain. PBMCs, B-cell-depleted T cells, or T cells provided the cDNA or gDNA that made up the material.

The CDR3 extends over 14 amino acids. Losses at the gene ends were 6 bases for V and 1 base for J; bases not matched to a gene: 5. From germline, CDR1 is MDHEN and CDR2 SYDVKM. As originally analysed: Researchers report that nucleated cell counts were estimated from reference gene primer amplification. Generated by immunoSEQ multiplex PCR, the TCRdb table keeps only in-frame clones and is missing some. V, J and clone size are taken as reported in that table, and D and trimming were inferred from the DNA itself. The sample contains around 190,000 clones, around 84% of which appear only once. What was sequenced was peripheral blood. The receptor's source is a human donor in a cohort sampled during active COVID-19. The V call is TRBV28, the J call TRBJ1-1; TRBD1 agrees at 7 bases. DNA for the CDR3: TGTGCCAGCAGGGTCAGGGGGAGGAACACTGAAGCTTTCTTT. Translated, it gives CASRVRGRNTEAFF. The full variable domain, its missing parts supplied by reference TRBV28 and TRBJ1-1, is DVKVTQSSRYLVKRTGEKVFLECVQDMDHENMFWYRQDPGLGLRLIYFSYDVKMKEKGDIPEGYSVSREKKERFSLILESASTNQTSMYLCASRVRGRNTEAFFGQGTRLTVV.